This TCR beta chain is from a study of identical twins. CDR1 LGHDT and CDR2 YNNKEL come from the germline V gene (reference sequence). The J segment lost 0 bases and the V segment lost 5 bases, leaving 1 base of the junction unmatched. The CDR3 sequence is 14 residues long. It was template switching that added a universal primer site, and there were unique molecular identifiers on the cDNA. TCRdb itself ran the 5' RACE reads through MiXCR, one entry per CDR3 protein. The sample lists around 550,000 distinct CDR3 sequences; around 15% were seen once. These data also formed part of another study, on yellow fever vaccine responses in identical twins. That source adds: As reported, the vaccine T cell response of twins seemed partly convergent and partly personalized.

Sequences were obtained from CD4+ T cells sorted from blood. The sequence was collected from a woman under 30 in good health. The chain joins TRBV3-1 to TRBJ1-3; 7 bases match TRBD1. This chain's CDR3 is CASSGQASGNTIYF. The DNA of the CDR3 is TGTGCCAGCAGCGGACAGGCCTCTGGAAACACCATATATTTT.